This T cell receptor (beta chain) was retrieved from a study of CD8+CD57+ T cells in acquired aplastic anemia. The overall study: CD4+ and CD8+ cells, once sorted, gave DNA averaging roughly 3.2 ug.

Study-level findings and limits: Comparison of patients with controls identified about 27 shared CD8+ CDR3 sequences.

Comment on this clonotype: Its target is unknown.

The sequenced patients had an expansion of CD8+CD57+ cells seen by flow cytometry. With no exception, the patients had severe acquired aplastic anemia. Genomic DNA served as template for TCR beta VDJ and CDR3 profiling. Each CDR3 protein is one row after TCRdb ran MiXCR on the reads. The table lists about 150,000 distinct CDR3 sequences, about 48% of them singletons. The CDR3 is 14 residues long. Looked up from germline, CDR1 is MGHRA and CDR2 is YSYEKL. Trimming took 1 base from V and 5 from J, leaving 9 bases between them. What was sequenced was sorted CD4+, CD8+, or CD8+CD57+ T cells (not recorded which) from PBMCs. V gene TRBV4-1 combines with J gene TRBJ2-1; D is possibly TRBD2 (7 bases). This TCR came from a human donor with aplastic anemia. The CDR3, as DNA: TGCGCCAGCAGCCAAGGGGGGGGGCACAATGAGCAGTTCTTC. Protein: CASSQGGGHNEQFF.